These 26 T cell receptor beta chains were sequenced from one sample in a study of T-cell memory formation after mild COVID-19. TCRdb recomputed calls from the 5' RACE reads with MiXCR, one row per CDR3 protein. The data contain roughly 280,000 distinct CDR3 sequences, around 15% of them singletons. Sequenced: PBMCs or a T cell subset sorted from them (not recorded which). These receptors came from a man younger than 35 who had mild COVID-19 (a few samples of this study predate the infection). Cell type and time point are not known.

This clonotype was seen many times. The CDR3 coding sequence is TGCGCCAGCAGCCAAGAAAGTAACACCGGGGAGCTGTTTTTT. Amino acids: CASSQESNTGELFF. The chain has TRBV4-3 and TRBJ2-2; unclear D gene. This CDR3 spans 14 amino acids. With 0 bases removed from V and 2 bases from J, the gap between germline ends came to 4 bases. Germline CDR1 and CDR2: LGHNA and YSLEER.

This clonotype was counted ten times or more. This chain's CDR3 is CASKGGGYTF. CDR3 nucleotide sequence: TGTGCCAGTAAGGGAGGTGGCTACACCTTC. The chain couples TRBV19 to TRBJ1-2; D remains unclear. The CDR3 consists of 10 residues. Germline CDR1 is LNHDA and CDR2 is SQIVND (reference sequence). V lost 7 bases and J 7 bases, leaving 7 bases between the germline ends. Full variable domain (outside the CDR3, taken from reference TRBV19 and TRBJ1-2): DGGITQSPKYLFRKEGQNVTLSCEQNLNHDAMYWYRQDPGQGLRLIYYSQIVNDFQKGDIAEGYSVSREKKESFPLTVTSAQKNPTAFYLCASKGGGYTFGSGTRLTVV.

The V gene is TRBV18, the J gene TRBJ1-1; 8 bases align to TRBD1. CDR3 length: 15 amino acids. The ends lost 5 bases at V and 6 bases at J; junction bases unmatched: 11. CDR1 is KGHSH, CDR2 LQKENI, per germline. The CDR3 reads CASSSGQGGKPEAFF. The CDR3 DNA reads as TGTGCCAGCTCATCAGGACAGGGTGGCAAGCCTGAAGCTTTCTTT.

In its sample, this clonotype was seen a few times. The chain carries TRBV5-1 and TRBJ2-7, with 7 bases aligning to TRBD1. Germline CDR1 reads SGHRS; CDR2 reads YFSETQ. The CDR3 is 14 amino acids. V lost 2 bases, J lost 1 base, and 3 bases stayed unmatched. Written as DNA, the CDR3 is TGCGCCAGCAGCTTTTCGACAGGGTCCTACGAGCAGTACTTC. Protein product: CASSFSTGSYEQYF.

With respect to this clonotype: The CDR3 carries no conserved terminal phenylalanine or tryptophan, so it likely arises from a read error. Here the CDR3 DNA reads TGTGCCAGCAGCTTACGGGGTGAGATGACAGTGCGCAATCAGCCCCAGCATATT. Translating it yields CASSLRGEMTVRNQPQHI. The chain links TRBV5-6 to TRBJ1-5; a weak D match, TRBD1 (5 bases). Germline CDR1 and CDR2: SGHDT and YYEEEE. This CDR3 region has 18 residues. V lost 2 bases and J lost 2, with 20 bases in between.

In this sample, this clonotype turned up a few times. The CDR3 loop reads CSASGTLGTQYF. The CDR3 region has the DNA TGCAGTGCGAGCGGGACCCTGGGGACCCAGTACTTC. This sequence joins TRBV20-1 and TRBJ2-5, with 7 positions matching TRBD2. Germline values: CDR1 DFQATT, CDR2 SNEGSKA (reference sequence). V lost 6 bases, J lost 7 bases, and 8 bases stayed unmatched. CDR3 size: 12 residues.

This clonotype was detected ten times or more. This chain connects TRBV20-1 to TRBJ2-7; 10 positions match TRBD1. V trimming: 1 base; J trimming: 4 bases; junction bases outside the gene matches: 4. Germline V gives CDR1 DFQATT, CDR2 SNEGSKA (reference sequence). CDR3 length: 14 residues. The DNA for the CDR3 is TGCAGTGCTAGAGGGACAGGGGGGGATTACGAGCAGTACGTC. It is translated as CSARGTGGDYEQYV.

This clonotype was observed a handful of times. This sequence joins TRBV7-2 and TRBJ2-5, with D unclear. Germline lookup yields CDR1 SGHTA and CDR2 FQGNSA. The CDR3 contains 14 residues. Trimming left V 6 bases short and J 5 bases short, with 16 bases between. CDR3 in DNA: TGTGCCAGCAGTCCGTATGGACCTCCGGAGACCCAGTACTTC. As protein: CASSPYGPPETQYF.

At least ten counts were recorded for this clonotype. In nucleotides, the CDR3 is TGTGCCAGCAGTTTTGGACAGGGCAATCAGCCCCAGCATTTT. It encodes CASSFGQGNQPQHF. The J gene is TRBJ1-5, the V gene TRBV27; TRBD1 agrees at 7 bases. CDR3 length: 14 residues. The germline CDR1 and CDR2 sequences are MNHEY and SMNVEV (reference sequence). V dropped 3 bases and J dropped 2; count of bases not matched to a gene: 1.

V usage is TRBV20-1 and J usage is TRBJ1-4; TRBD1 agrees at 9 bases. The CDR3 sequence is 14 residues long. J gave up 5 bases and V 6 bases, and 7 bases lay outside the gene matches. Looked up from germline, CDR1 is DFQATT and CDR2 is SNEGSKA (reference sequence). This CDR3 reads CSANPGQGNEKLFF. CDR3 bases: TGCAGTGCAAATCCGGGACAGGGAAATGAAAAACTGTTTTTT.

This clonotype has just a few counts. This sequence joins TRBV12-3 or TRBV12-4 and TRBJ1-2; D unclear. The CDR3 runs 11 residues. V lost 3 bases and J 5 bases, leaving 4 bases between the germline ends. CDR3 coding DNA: TGTGCCAGCAGTTTCAAGTATGGCTACACCTTC. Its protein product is CASSFKYGYTF.

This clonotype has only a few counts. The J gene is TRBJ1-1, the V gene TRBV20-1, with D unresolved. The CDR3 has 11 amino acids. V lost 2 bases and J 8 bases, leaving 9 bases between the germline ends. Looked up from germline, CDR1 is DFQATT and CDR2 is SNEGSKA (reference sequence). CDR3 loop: CSARQRREAFF. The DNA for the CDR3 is TGCAGTGCTAGACAGAGAAGAGAAGCTTTCTTT.

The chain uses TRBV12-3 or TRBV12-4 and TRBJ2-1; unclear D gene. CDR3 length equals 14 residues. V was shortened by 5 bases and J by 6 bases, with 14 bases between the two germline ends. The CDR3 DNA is TGTGCCAGCAGTCCCCATCCCGTCCCCAATGAGCAGTTCTTC. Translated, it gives CASSPHPVPNEQFF.

For the CDR3, the DNA is TGCGCCAGCAGCCAAGATCTAGGTGACAGGGGGCTTGATGAGCAGTTCTTC. Translated: CASSQDLGDRGLDEQFF. This chain links TRBV4-1 with TRBJ2-1; TRBD1 aligns across 10 bases. V shed 0 bases and J 8 bases; nucleotides not matched to a gene: 10. From germline, CDR1 is MGHRA and CDR2 YSYEKL. The CDR3 loop spans 17 amino acids.

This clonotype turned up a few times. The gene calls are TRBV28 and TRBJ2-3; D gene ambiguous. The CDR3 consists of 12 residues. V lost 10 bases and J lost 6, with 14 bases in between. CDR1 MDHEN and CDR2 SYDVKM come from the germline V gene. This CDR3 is CATEAEGDTQYF. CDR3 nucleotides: TGTGCCACCGAAGCCGAAGGGGATACGCAGTATTTT.

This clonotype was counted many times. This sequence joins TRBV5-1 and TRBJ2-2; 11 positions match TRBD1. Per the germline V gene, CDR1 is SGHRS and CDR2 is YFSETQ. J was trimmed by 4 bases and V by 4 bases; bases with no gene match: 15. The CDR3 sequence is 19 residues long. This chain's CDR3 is CASSPNPDRGLGGTGELFF. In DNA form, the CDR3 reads TGCGCCAGCAGCCCTAACCCGGACAGGGGGCTAGGCGGCACCGGGGAGCTGTTTTTT.

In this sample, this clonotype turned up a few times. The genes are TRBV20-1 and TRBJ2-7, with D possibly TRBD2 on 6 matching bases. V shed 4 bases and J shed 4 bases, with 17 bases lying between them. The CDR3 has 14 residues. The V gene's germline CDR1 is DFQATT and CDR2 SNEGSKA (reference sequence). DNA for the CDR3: TGCAGTGCTAATGGCGCTAGCGACTTTTACGAGCAGTACGTC. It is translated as CSANGASDFYEQYV.

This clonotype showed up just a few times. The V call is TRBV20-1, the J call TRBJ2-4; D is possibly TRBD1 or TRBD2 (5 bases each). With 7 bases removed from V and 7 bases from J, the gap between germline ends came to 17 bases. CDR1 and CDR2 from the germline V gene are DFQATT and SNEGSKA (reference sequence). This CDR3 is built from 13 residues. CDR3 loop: CSVRSGQRNIQYF. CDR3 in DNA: TGCAGTGTTCGCAGCGGACAACGGAACATTCAGTACTTC.

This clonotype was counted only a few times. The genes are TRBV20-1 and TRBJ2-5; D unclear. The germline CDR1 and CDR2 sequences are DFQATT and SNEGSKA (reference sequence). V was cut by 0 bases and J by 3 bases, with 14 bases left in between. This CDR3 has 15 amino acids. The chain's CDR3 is CSARDYLVAEETQYF. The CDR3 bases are TGCAGTGCTAGAGATTACTTGGTGGCAGAAGAGACCCAGTACTTC.

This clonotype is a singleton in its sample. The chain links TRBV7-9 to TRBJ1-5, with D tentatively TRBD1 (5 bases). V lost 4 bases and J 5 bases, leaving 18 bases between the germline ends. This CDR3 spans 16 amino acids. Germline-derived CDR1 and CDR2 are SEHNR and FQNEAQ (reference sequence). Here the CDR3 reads CASSSTGTPSDQPQHF. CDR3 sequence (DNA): TGTGCCAGCAGCTCAACCGGGACCCCCTCCGATCAGCCCCAGCATTTT. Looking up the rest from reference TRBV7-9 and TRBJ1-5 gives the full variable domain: DTGVSQNPRHKITKRGQNVTFRCDPISEHNRLYWYRQTLGQGPEFLTYFQNEAQLEKSRLLSDRFSAERPKGSFSTLEIQRTEQGDSAMYLCASSSTGTPSDQPQHFGDGTRLSIL.

CDR3 DNA sequence: TGTGCCATCAGTGGGGGAGTGGGAGATACGCAGTATTTT. This encodes CAISGGVGDTQYF. The chain recombines TRBV10-3 with TRBJ2-3, with D maybe TRBD2 (5 bases). The CDR3 is 13 residues long. Between the trimmed V and J ends, which lost 4 bases and 5 bases, there was a span of 10 bases. The germline gives CDR1 ENHRY, CDR2 SYGVKD.

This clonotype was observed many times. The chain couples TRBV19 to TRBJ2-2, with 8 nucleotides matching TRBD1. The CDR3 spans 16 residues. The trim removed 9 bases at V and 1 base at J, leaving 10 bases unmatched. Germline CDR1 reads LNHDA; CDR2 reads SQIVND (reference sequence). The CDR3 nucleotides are TGTGCCAGCCGCCGAATAGACAGGGGGAACACCGGGGAGCTGTTTTTT. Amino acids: CASRRIDRGNTGELFF.

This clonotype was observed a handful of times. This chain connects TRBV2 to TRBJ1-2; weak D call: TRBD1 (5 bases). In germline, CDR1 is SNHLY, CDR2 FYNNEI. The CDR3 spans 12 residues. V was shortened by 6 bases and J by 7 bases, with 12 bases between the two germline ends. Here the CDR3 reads CASRGRAVGYTF. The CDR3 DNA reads TGTGCCAGCAGGGGACGAGCTGTTGGCTACACCTTC.

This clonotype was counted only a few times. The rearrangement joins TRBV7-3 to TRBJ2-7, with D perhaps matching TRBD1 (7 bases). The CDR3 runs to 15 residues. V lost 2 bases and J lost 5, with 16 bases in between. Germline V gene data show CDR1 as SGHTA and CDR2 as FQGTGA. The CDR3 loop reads CASSLQGGSIDEQYF. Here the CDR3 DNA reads TGTGCCAGCAGCTTACAGGGGGGAAGTATCGACGAGCAGTACTTC.

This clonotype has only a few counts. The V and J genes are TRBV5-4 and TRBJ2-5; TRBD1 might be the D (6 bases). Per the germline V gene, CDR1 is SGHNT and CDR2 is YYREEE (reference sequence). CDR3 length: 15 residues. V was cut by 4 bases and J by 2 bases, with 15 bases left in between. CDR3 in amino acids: CASSRGPDSQETQYF. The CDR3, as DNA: TGTGCCAGCAGCCGTGGACCGGACAGTCAAGAGACCCAGTACTTC.

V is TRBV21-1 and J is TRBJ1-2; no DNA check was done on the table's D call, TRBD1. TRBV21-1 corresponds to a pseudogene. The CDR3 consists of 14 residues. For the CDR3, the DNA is TGTGCCAGGCCAGGGGAGCGCTGGAGCTATGGCTACACCTTC. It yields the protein CARPGERWSYGYTF.